What follows are 7 T cell receptor beta chains derived from one specimen sequenced in a study of T cells in Graves' hyperthyroidism and ophthalmopathy. Amplified TCR beta CDR3 regions came from RNA transcripts. The HTBI primer set drove a first-round RT-PCR of the TCR CDR3. TCRdb recomputed calls from the multiplex PCR reads with MiXCR, one row per CDR3 protein. The table lists 500,000 to 550,000 distinct CDR3 sequences, about a fifth of them singletons. The sample taken for sequencing was blood. These receptors came from a man aged 18 to 30 with Graves' hyperthyroidism.

This clonotype has more than one count but fewer than ten. The V and J genes are TRBV4-2 and TRBJ1-1; D is unclear. There are 15 residues in the CDR3. Germline V lookup: CDR1 LGHNA, CDR2 YNFKEQ. Trimming pared 1 base from V and 0 bases from J, leaving 9 bases between. The CDR3: CASSQVGFMNTEAFF. CDR3 bases: TGTGCCAGCAGCCAAGTCGGATTCATGAACACTGAAGCTTTCTTT.

This clonotype turned up a few times. The V gene is TRBV18, the J gene TRBJ1-2, with D unresolved. The ends were cut back, 3 bases at V and 4 bases at J, with 15 bases in the middle. The germline CDR1 and CDR2 sequences are KGHSH and LQKENI. CDR3 length: 15 amino acids. The CDR3 DNA follows: TGTGCCAGCTCACCGTACAAGGAGGGAACCTATGGCTACACCTTC. Translated, it gives CASSPYKEGTYGYTF.

This clonotype showed up just a few times. The chain joins TRBV28 to TRBJ1-5, with D perhaps matching TRBD1 (6 bases). V was trimmed by 10 bases and J by 3 bases, leaving 16 bases between them. The CDR3 loop spans 14 amino acids. The V gene's germline CDR1 is MDHEN and CDR2 SYDVKM. CDR3 region: CATRGQADNQPQHF. CDR3 sequence (DNA): TGTGCCACCCGGGGGCAGGCGGACAATCAGCCCCAGCATTTT.

This clonotype has only a few counts. The chain joins TRBV6-1 to TRBJ2-2, with 7 bases fitting TRBD1. Per germline, CDR1 MNHNS and CDR2 SASEGT. J gave up 5 bases and V 6 bases, and 15 bases lay outside the gene matches. The CDR3 totals 17 residues. CDR3 nucleotides: TGTGCCAGCAGGGAATTTCCGGGACAGCACCCAACCGGGGAGCTGTTTTTT. Translating it yields CASREFPGQHPTGELFF.

This clonotype was picked up a small number of times. V usage is TRBV20-1 and J usage is TRBJ1-5; maybe TRBD1 (6 bases). V was trimmed by 3 bases and J by 3 bases, leaving 12 bases between them. Looked up from germline, CDR1 is DFQATT and CDR2 is SNEGSKA (reference sequence). CDR3 length: 14 amino acids. The CDR3, as DNA: TGCAGTGCTAGTGGGACACAGCCCAATCAGCCCCAGCATTTT. It translates to CSASGTQPNQPQHF.

This clonotype was recorded at least ten times. The chain uses TRBV11-2 and TRBJ2-7; D might be TRBD1 (5 bases). Germline V lookup: CDR1 SGHAT, CDR2 FQNNGV. This CDR3 has 16 amino acids. The ends were cut back, 5 bases at V and 0 bases at J, with 17 bases in the middle. CDR3 amino acids: CASSAYRTSFSYEQYF. CDR3 DNA: TGTGCCAGCAGCGCTTACAGGACCTCCTTCTCCTACGAGCAGTACTTC.

This clonotype was counted between two and nine times. This CDR3 fails to terminate in the conserved phenylalanine or tryptophan, so it likely reflects a read error. The chain couples TRBV9 to TRBJ1-6; D unresolved. V was trimmed by 1 base and J by 0 bases, leaving 11 bases between them. CDR3 length: 17 amino acids. Germline V gives CDR1 SGDLS, CDR2 YYNGEE. The CDR3 protein is CASSVRAVSSYNSPLHY. In DNA form, the CDR3 reads TGTGCCAGCAGCGTAAGAGCGGTGAGCTCCTATAATTCACCCCTCCACTAT.